Sequencing of this TCR beta chain was carried out in a study of technical replicates of blood from a handful of donors. Profiled with immunoSEQ multiplex PCR; TCRdb holds only in-frame clones, not every one. The repertoire includes around 83,000 clones, roughly 94% of them detected once, and approximately 0.42% sits in the top ten. V was pared by 5 bases and J by 7 bases, with 7 bases of the junction left unmatched. The CDR3 covers 13 residues. Germline V gene lookup returns CDR1 SGHVS and CDR2 FQNEAQ. The specimen was T cells isolated from PBMCs. This rearrangement joins TRBV7-8 to TRBJ1-2, with 7 nucleotides matching TRBD1. The clonotype originates from a human donor in good health. This chain's CDR3 is CASSGTGVSGYTF. CDR3 in DNA: TGTGCCAGCAGCGGCACAGGGGTCTCTGGCTACACCTTC. The full variable domain, with the rest looked up from reference TRBV7-8 and TRBJ1-2, is GAGVSQSPRYKVAKRGQDVALRCDPISGHVSLFWYQQALGQGPEFLTYFQNEAQLDKSGLPSDRFFAERPEGSVSTLKIQRTQQEDSAVYLCASSGTGVSGYTFGSGTRLTVV.